The rows below give T cell receptor beta chains drawn from one sample of a study of CD8 T cells in Susac syndrome. TCRdb re-analysed the immunoSEQ multiplex PCR reads in MiXCR, keeping a single row per CDR3 protein. The table records around 85,000 distinct CDR3 sequences, 85% to 95% of them present only once. The specimen was CD8+ T cells from PBMCs. The receptors shown here come from a human donor with Susac syndrome. Both conserved end residues are part of each CDR3. D genes are given only for firm matches. Clone size is not always given. Where it is, it says once, few, many or a class for expanded clones.

j_gene: TRBJ2-2
d_gene: NA
v_gene: TRBV29-1
abundance: NA
CDR3nt: TGCAGCGTTGGCACGAACACCGGGGAGCTGTTTTTT
CDR3aa: CSVGTNTGELFF

j_gene: TRBJ2-7
d_gene: NA
v_gene: TRBV20-1
abundance: NA
CDR3nt: TGCAGTGCTAGGGCGGCGAATGAAGGGTTCTACGAGCAGTACTTC
CDR3aa: CSARAANEGFYEQYF

j_gene: TRBJ1-2
d_gene: TRBD1
v_gene: TRBV6-5
abundance: few
CDR3nt: TGTGCCAGCAGTTTTGGACAGGGCGACTATGGCTACACCTTC
CDR3aa: CASSFGQGDYGYTF

j_gene: TRBJ2-7
d_gene: NA
v_gene: TRBV14
abundance: NA
CDR3nt: TGTGCCAGCAGCCCGGTGGGGTTTTCCTACGAGCAGTACTTC
CDR3aa: CASSPVGFSYEQYF

j_gene: TRBJ2-1
d_gene: TRBD2
v_gene: TRBV6-5
abundance: NA
CDR3nt: TGTGCCAGCAGTTACTTAGCGGGAGGGACCAATGAGCAGTTCTTC
CDR3aa: CASSYLAGGTNEQFF

j_gene: TRBJ2-1
d_gene: TRBD2
v_gene: TRBV2
abundance: NA
CDR3nt: TGTGCCAGCATACTAGCGGCCAACAATGAGCAGTTCTTC
CDR3aa: CASILAANNEQFF

j_gene: TRBJ2-5
d_gene: NA
v_gene: TRBV7-9
abundance: few
CDR3nt: TGTGCCAGCAGGGGGGAGACCCAGTACTTC
CDR3aa: CASRGETQYF

j_gene: TRBJ1-5
d_gene: TRBD1
v_gene: TRBV28
abundance: NA
CDR3nt: TGTGCCAGCCGAAATGTCCACAGGGGGCCCGGACAGCCCCAGCATTTT
CDR3aa: CASRNVHRGPGQPQHF

j_gene: TRBJ2-7
d_gene: TRBD1
v_gene: TRBV6-5
abundance: NA
CDR3nt: TGTGCCAGCAGTTACCCGCCGGGACAGGGATTTGAGAACGAGCAGTACTTC
CDR3aa: CASSYPPGQGFENEQYF

j_gene: TRBJ2-1
d_gene: NA
v_gene: TRBV7-7
abundance: once
CDR3nt: TGTGCTAGCAGCTTAGTCGTGAGCTCCTACAATGAGCAGTTCTTC
CDR3aa: CASSLVVSSYNEQFF

j_gene: TRBJ2-7
d_gene: NA
v_gene: TRBV25-1
abundance: NA
CDR3nt: TGTGCCAGCAGTCTCCCAGGGAGTGACGAGCAGTACTTC
CDR3aa: CASSLPGSDEQYF

j_gene: TRBJ1-1
d_gene: NA
v_gene: TRBV29-1
abundance: NA
CDR3nt: TGCAGCGTTGAAGAAGGGGGAGGGCCTTTCTTT
CDR3aa: CSVEEGGGPFF

j_gene: TRBJ1-2
d_gene: NA
v_gene: TRBV5-4
abundance: NA
CDR3nt: TGTGCCAGCAGCGCCGGACAGTTTAACTATGGCTACACCTTC
CDR3aa: CASSAGQFNYGYTF

j_gene: TRBJ2-2
d_gene: TRBD2
v_gene: TRBV5-1
abundance: once
CDR3nt: TGCGCCAACAGCTTGGGCGATCTAGCGGGGACCAGCGGGGAGCTGTTTTTT
CDR3aa: CANSLGDLAGTSGELFF

j_gene: TRBJ1-2
d_gene: NA
v_gene: TRBV9
abundance: NA
CDR3nt: TGTGCCAGCAGCGGAGGGGGGGAATATGGCTACACCTTC
CDR3aa: CASSGGGEYGYTF

j_gene: TRBJ1-2
d_gene: NA
v_gene: TRBV9
abundance: NA
CDR3nt: TGTGCCAGCAGCGTAGATGACAATCCAAATGGCTACACCTTC
CDR3aa: CASSVDDNPNGYTF

j_gene: TRBJ1-4
d_gene: NA
v_gene: TRBV6-5
abundance: NA
CDR3nt: TGTGCCAGCAGAGAACGAGGTAGCGAAAAACTGTTTTTT
CDR3aa: CASRERGSEKLFF

j_gene: TRBJ2-1
d_gene: NA
v_gene: TRBV27
abundance: once
CDR3nt: TGTGCCAGCAGTCTCGGATTCATCTACAATGAGCAGTTCTTC
CDR3aa: CASSLGFIYNEQFF

j_gene: TRBJ1-5
d_gene: NA
v_gene: TRBV9
abundance: NA
CDR3nt: TGTGCCAGCAGCGAGGGGGGGGTCCCCAATCAGCCCCAGCATTTT
CDR3aa: CASSEGGVPNQPQHF

j_gene: TRBJ1-2
d_gene: NA
v_gene: TRBV4-3
abundance: NA
CDR3nt: TGCGCCAGCAGCCAAGATCGGGGGTTGGGGGGCTACACCTTC
CDR3aa: CASSQDRGLGGYTF

j_gene: TRBJ2-5
d_gene: TRBD1
v_gene: TRBV6-5
abundance: few
CDR3nt: TGTGCCAGCAGTTGGGACAGTGAGACCCAGTACTTC
CDR3aa: CASSWDSETQYF

j_gene: TRBJ2-5
d_gene: TRBD2
v_gene: TRBV12-3/TRBV12-4
abundance: NA
CDR3nt: TGTGCCAGCGCCGACGAGGCTAGCGGGAGTAAGACCCAGTACTTC
CDR3aa: CASADEASGSKTQYF

j_gene: TRBJ2-4
d_gene: NA
v_gene: TRBV27
abundance: NA
CDR3nt: TGTGCCAGCAGTTTAACCCCTTTGAACATTCAGTACTTC
CDR3aa: CASSLTPLNIQYF

j_gene: TRBJ2-1
d_gene: NA
v_gene: TRBV5-4
abundance: NA
CDR3nt: TGTGCCAGCAGGTATATGACTGACTACAATGAGCAGTTCTTC
CDR3aa: CASRYMTDYNEQFF

j_gene: TRBJ2-7
d_gene: NA
v_gene: TRBV14
abundance: NA
CDR3nt: TGTGCCAGCAGCCAAGTCCTCCTCGGCGAGCAGTACTTC
CDR3aa: CASSQVLLGEQYF

j_gene: TRBJ2-1
d_gene: TRBD2
v_gene: TRBV19
abundance: NA
CDR3nt: TGTGCCAGTAGTATCCTCGCGGGAGTTGGCAATGAGCAGTTCTTC
CDR3aa: CASSILAGVGNEQFF

j_gene: TRBJ1-1
d_gene: NA
v_gene: TRBV30
abundance: NA
CDR3nt: TGTGCCTGGAGTGTACCGGGGGATCGGACTGAAGCTTTCTTT
CDR3aa: CAWSVPGDRTEAFF

j_gene: TRBJ1-1
d_gene: TRBD1
v_gene: TRBV7-9
abundance: NA
CDR3nt: TGTGCCAGCAGCCCCCCGGACAGGGTTGGCACTGAAGCTTTCTTT
CDR3aa: CASSPPDRVGTEAFF

j_gene: TRBJ2-7
d_gene: NA
v_gene: TRBV5-6
abundance: NA
CDR3nt: TGTGCCAGCAGCTTCGGTCCTAAGGAGCAGTACTTC
CDR3aa: CASSFGPKEQYF

j_gene: TRBJ2-1
d_gene: NA
v_gene: TRBV30
abundance: NA
CDR3nt: TGTGCCTGGGCAAGACTAGAGGCTGAGCAGTTCTTC
CDR3aa: CAWARLEAEQFF

j_gene: TRBJ2-2
d_gene: NA
v_gene: TRBV20-1
abundance: NA
CDR3nt: TGCAGTGCTAGTAGGACTAAGACGAACACCGGGGAGCTGTTTTTT
CDR3aa: CSASRTKTNTGELFF

j_gene: TRBJ2-3
d_gene: TRBD2
v_gene: TRBV25-1
abundance: NA
CDR3nt: TGTGCCAGCAGTCCGCTTTCCGGTGGGGAGCGGGAGGGCACAGATACGCAGTATTTT
CDR3aa: CASSPLSGGEREGTDTQYF

j_gene: TRBJ2-1
d_gene: NA
v_gene: TRBV15
abundance: once
CDR3nt: TGTGCCACCAGCAGGGGGGGAAATGAGCAGTTCTTC
CDR3aa: CATSRGGNEQFF

j_gene: TRBJ2-1
d_gene: NA
v_gene: TRBV29-1
abundance: NA
CDR3nt: TGCAGCGTTGAATCAGGGCGAGGGGGCAATGAGCAGTTCTTC
CDR3aa: CSVESGRGGNEQFF

j_gene: TRBJ2-7
d_gene: NA
v_gene: TRBV20-1
abundance: NA
CDR3nt: TGCAGTGCTAGAGAGGCCCCCTACGAGCAGTACTTC
CDR3aa: CSAREAPYEQYF

j_gene: TRBJ1-1
d_gene: NA
v_gene: TRBV20-1
abundance: NA
CDR3nt: TGCAGTGCTAGTGCCCCCCACAGGAACACTGAAGCTTTCTTT
CDR3aa: CSASAPHRNTEAFF

j_gene: TRBJ2-5
d_gene: NA
v_gene: TRBV27
abundance: NA
CDR3nt: TGTGCCAGCAGCCCCGCAGGGGCAGAGACCCAGTACTTC
CDR3aa: CASSPAGAETQYF

j_gene: TRBJ2-2
d_gene: TRBD2
v_gene: TRBV9
abundance: once
CDR3nt: TGTGCCAGCAGCCCCGGGACTAGCGGGAGGGTTGGGGAGCTGTTTTTT
CDR3aa: CASSPGTSGRVGELFF

j_gene: TRBJ2-5
d_gene: NA
v_gene: TRBV4-1
abundance: NA
CDR3nt: TGCGCCAGCAGCCAGTGGGGCGGGATCCAAGAGACCCAGTACTTC
CDR3aa: CASSQWGGIQETQYF

j_gene: TRBJ2-3
d_gene: TRBD2
v_gene: TRBV5-1
abundance: NA
CDR3nt: TGCGCCAGCAGCTTGAATGGAGGGCGACTAGCGGGAATCAACACAGATACGCAGTATTTT
CDR3aa: CASSLNGGRLAGINTDTQYF